A selection of T cell receptor beta chains follows, all from one sample in a study of T cells in Graves' hyperthyroidism and ophthalmopathy. TCRdb independently ran MiXCR on the multiplex PCR reads; one entry per CDR3 protein. Of 600,000 to 700,000 distinct CDR3 sequences in the sample, 45% are singletons; the top ten hold 6.5% to 9%. Source material: peripheral blood or thyroid tissue (not recorded which). The receptor set was obtained from an adult man with Graves' disease, either hyperthyroidism or ophthalmopathy (not recorded which). CDR3s include the opening cysteine and the closing phenylalanine or tryptophan. The D gene is left open where the match is weak. Size values are once, few and many counts, or a class for expanded clones, and some rows have none.

j_gene: TRBJ1-4; v_gene: TRBV15; abundance: many; d_gene: .; CDR3nt: TGTGCCACCAGCAGAGGTACGGCTAATGAAAAACTGTTTTTT; CDR3aa: CATSRGTANEKLFF
j_gene: TRBJ2-7; v_gene: TRBV6-4; abundance: .; d_gene: .; CDR3nt: TGTGCCAGCAGTGACTCGGTGGGGCCTTTATTCTACGAGCAGTACTTC; CDR3aa: CASSDSVGPLFYEQYF
j_gene: TRBJ2-5; v_gene: TRBV2; abundance: .; d_gene: TRBD2; CDR3nt: TGTGCCAGCAGCCCTCGGACTAGCGGGGGAGAGACCCAGTACTTC; CDR3aa: CASSPRTSGGETQYF
j_gene: TRBJ2-5; v_gene: TRBV2; abundance: .; d_gene: .; CDR3nt: TGTGCCAGCAGTCCGATCGGGGCAGGGGAGACCCAGTACTTC; CDR3aa: CASSPIGAGETQYF
j_gene: TRBJ1-2; v_gene: TRBV7-9; abundance: .; d_gene: TRBD1; CDR3nt: TGTGCCAGCAGCCATGCCGGACAGGGGATCGGGGGCTACACCTTC; CDR3aa: CASSHAGQGIGGYTF
j_gene: TRBJ1-1; v_gene: TRBV10-2; abundance: .; d_gene: TRBD1; CDR3nt: TGCGCCAGCAGTGAAGGGGGCGCGGGCACTGAAGCTTTCTTT; CDR3aa: CASSEGGAGTEAFF
j_gene: TRBJ1-5; v_gene: TRBV6-1; abundance: few; d_gene: TRBD1; CDR3nt: TGTGCCAGCAGTACCCACAGGGGGCCGGGCAATCAGCCCCAGCATTTT; CDR3aa: CASSTHRGPGNQPQHF
j_gene: TRBJ2-2; v_gene: TRBV5-1; abundance: many; d_gene: TRBD2; CDR3nt: TGCGCCAGCAGCCAGGGACTAGCGGGACGCACCGGGGAGCTGTTTTTT; CDR3aa: CASSQGLAGRTGELFF
j_gene: TRBJ1-1; v_gene: TRBV7-2; abundance: .; d_gene: TRBD1; CDR3nt: TGTGCCAGCAGCTATAGCGTACAGGGGGCTATTTATGACACTGAAGCTTTCTTT; CDR3aa: CASSYSVQGAIYDTEAFF
j_gene: TRBJ1-1; v_gene: TRBV20-1; abundance: few; d_gene: .; CDR3nt: TGCAGTGCTGCTCTCGGAGGAGGGAACACTGAAGCTTTCTTT; CDR3aa: CSAALGGGNTEAFF
j_gene: TRBJ2-5; v_gene: TRBV7-2; abundance: .; d_gene: TRBD2; CDR3nt: TGTGCCAGCAGCCCGGGACTAGCGGGAGGGTTAGAGACCCAGTACTTC; CDR3aa: CASSPGLAGGLETQYF
j_gene: TRBJ2-3; v_gene: TRBV24-1; abundance: .; d_gene: .; CDR3nt: TGTGCCTCGCAGCGGGCAGGAGAAATCACAGATACGCAGTATTTT; CDR3aa: CASQRAGEITDTQYF
j_gene: TRBJ2-7; v_gene: TRBV10-2; abundance: once; d_gene: TRBD2; CDR3nt: TGTGCCAGCAGTTATCGTAGCGGGTGGCCCTACGAGCAGTACTTC; CDR3aa: CASSYRSGWPYEQYF
j_gene: TRBJ1-6; v_gene: TRBV2; abundance: many; d_gene: .; CDR3nt: TGTGCCAGCACCTCCAGGTCCGCAGAGTCACCCCTCCACTTT; CDR3aa: CASTSRSAESPLHF
j_gene: TRBJ1-6; v_gene: TRBV20-1; abundance: few; d_gene: TRBD1; CDR3nt: TGCAGTGCCCCAATAAGCCAGGGGGCGAGGTCACCCCTCCACTTT; CDR3aa: CSAPISQGARSPLHF
j_gene: TRBJ2-2; v_gene: TRBV14; abundance: .; d_gene: .; CDR3nt: TGTGCCAGCAGCCCCCCGGCGAAGTCGAGGGGGGAGCTGTTTTTT; CDR3aa: CASSPPAKSRGELFF
j_gene: TRBJ1-2; v_gene: TRBV29-1; abundance: .; d_gene: TRBD1; CDR3nt: TGCAGCGTTGACGTTGGGACAGGGGACTATGGCTACACCTTC; CDR3aa: CSVDVGTGDYGYTF
j_gene: TRBJ1-4; v_gene: TRBV12-5; abundance: .; d_gene: .; CDR3nt: TGTGCTAGTGGTTCCGGCGCAGCAACTAATGAAAAACTGTTTTTT; CDR3aa: CASGSGAATNEKLFF
j_gene: TRBJ1-1; v_gene: TRBV9; abundance: many; d_gene: .; CDR3nt: TGTGCCAGCAGCGTAGCTGGGGGAGAAGCTTTCTTT; CDR3aa: CASSVAGGEAFF
j_gene: TRBJ2-5; v_gene: TRBV20-1; abundance: once; d_gene: .; CDR3nt: TGCAGTGCTAGCGTTTCTAGCTTAGTGCCAGTCGAGACCCAGTACTTC; CDR3aa: CSASVSSLVPVETQYF
j_gene: TRBJ2-7; v_gene: TRBV10-3; abundance: .; d_gene: TRBD2; CDR3nt: TGTGCCATCAGTGATTCGAGGACTAGCGGGAGCTACGAGCAGTACTTC; CDR3aa: CAISDSRTSGSYEQYF
j_gene: TRBJ2-1; v_gene: TRBV7-8; abundance: .; d_gene: .; CDR3nt: TGTGCCAGCAGCTTAAGTGCGGGTCGGTACAATGAGCAGTTCTTC; CDR3aa: CASSLSAGRYNEQFF
j_gene: TRBJ1-6; v_gene: TRBV7-9; abundance: .; d_gene: .; CDR3nt: TGTGCCAGCAGCCGGGACAAGGCCCTCCACTTT; CDR3aa: CASSRDKALHF
j_gene: TRBJ2-5; v_gene: TRBV25-1; abundance: .; d_gene: .; CDR3nt: TGTGCTAGAGATGTCGGGTCACAAGAGACCCAGTACTTC; CDR3aa: CARDVGSQETQYF
j_gene: TRBJ2-7; v_gene: TRBV5-4; abundance: .; d_gene: .; CDR3nt: TGTGCCAGCAGCTTCGGAGGGAGGTCCTACGAGCAGTACTTC; CDR3aa: CASSFGGRSYEQYF
j_gene: TRBJ1-5; v_gene: TRBV20-1; abundance: .; d_gene: .; CDR3nt: TGCAGTGCTAGCAAGGCAGATAGCAATCAGCCCCAGCATTTT; CDR3aa: CSASKADSNQPQHF
j_gene: TRBJ1-6; v_gene: TRBV7-9; abundance: .; d_gene: .; CDR3nt: TGTGCCAGCAGCTTAGGGGCTGTGTCACCCCTCCACTTT; CDR3aa: CASSLGAVSPLHF
j_gene: TRBJ1-2; v_gene: TRBV20-1; abundance: .; d_gene: .; CDR3nt: TGCAGTGCTAGAGATTCCAGAAACTATGGCTACACCTTC; CDR3aa: CSARDSRNYGYTF
j_gene: TRBJ2-7; v_gene: TRBV7-9; abundance: many; d_gene: .; CDR3nt: TGTGCCAGCAGCTCAGGGGAGGAGCAGTACTTC; CDR3aa: CASSSGEEQYF
j_gene: TRBJ1-5; v_gene: TRBV25-1; abundance: few; d_gene: TRBD1; CDR3nt: TGTGCCAGCAGTGAATCCCGGACAGGGGGCAATCAGCCCCAGCATTTT; CDR3aa: CASSESRTGGNQPQHF
j_gene: TRBJ2-2; v_gene: TRBV7-3; abundance: many; d_gene: .; CDR3nt: TGTGCCAGCAGCTTTGGGCCTACCGTGGGCGGGGAGCTGTTTTTT; CDR3aa: CASSFGPTVGGELFF
j_gene: TRBJ2-7; v_gene: TRBV10-3; abundance: .; d_gene: TRBD1; CDR3nt: TGTGCCAGCAGTTTCACAGGGGGAAGGGGCTACGAGCAGTACTTC; CDR3aa: CASSFTGGRGYEQYF
j_gene: TRBJ1-1; v_gene: TRBV4-1; abundance: .; d_gene: TRBD1; CDR3nt: TGCGCCAGCAGCCCCCGGACAGGGGGTCCCGAAGCTTTCTTT; CDR3aa: CASSPRTGGPEAFF
j_gene: TRBJ2-7; v_gene: TRBV2; abundance: .; d_gene: TRBD2; CDR3nt: TGTGCCAGCAGTGAATTACTAGCGGGGGATCTGTACTTC; CDR3aa: CASSELLAGDLYF
j_gene: TRBJ2-7; v_gene: TRBV9; abundance: .; d_gene: .; CDR3nt: TGTGCCTGGGCCCAGGGAACCGGCTACGAGCAGTACTTC; CDR3aa: CAWAQGTGYEQYF
j_gene: TRBJ1-1; v_gene: TRBV12-3/TRBV12-4; abundance: .; d_gene: .; CDR3nt: TGTGCCAGCAGTAACGGGGGCGCCGATGAAGCTTTCTTT; CDR3aa: CASSNGGADEAFF
j_gene: TRBJ2-6; v_gene: TRBV25-1; abundance: .; d_gene: .; CDR3nt: TGTGCCTGGAATAAGGGTCTCGGGGCCAACGTCCTGACTTTC; CDR3aa: CAWNKGLGANVLTF
j_gene: TRBJ1-6; v_gene: TRBV2; abundance: .; d_gene: .; CDR3nt: TGTGCCAGCAGAGTCACTGCAGCGCCGAATTCACCCCTCCACTTT; CDR3aa: CASRVTAAPNSPLHF
j_gene: TRBJ1-1; v_gene: TRBV11-2; abundance: .; d_gene: .; CDR3nt: TGTGCCAGCACATCGGGCCTGCCGAACACTGAAGCTTTCTTT; CDR3aa: CASTSGLPNTEAFF
j_gene: TRBJ2-5; v_gene: TRBV20-1; abundance: few; d_gene: TRBD2; CDR3nt: TGCAGTGCTGGGGGGACTAGCGGGAGGCAAGAGACCCAGTACTTC; CDR3aa: CSAGGTSGRQETQYF
j_gene: TRBJ1-3; v_gene: TRBV9; abundance: few; d_gene: .; CDR3nt: TGTGCCAGCAGCCCACTGGGAGTCTCTGGAAACACCATATATTTT; CDR3aa: CASSPLGVSGNTIYF
j_gene: TRBJ1-5; v_gene: TRBV2; abundance: many; d_gene: .; CDR3nt: TGTGCCAGCACGGGAGGGGGTCGCATTCAGCCCCAGCATTTT; CDR3aa: CASTGGGRIQPQHF
j_gene: TRBJ1-1; v_gene: TRBV20-1; abundance: few; d_gene: .; CDR3nt: TGCAGTGCGCAACAGGGCATGAACACTGAAGCTTTCTTT; CDR3aa: CSAQQGMNTEAFF
j_gene: TRBJ1-1; v_gene: TRBV10-3; abundance: .; d_gene: .; CDR3nt: TGTGCCATCAGTGAGTCCGTAGGCTGGGGAGCTTTCTTT; CDR3aa: CAISESVGWGAFF
j_gene: TRBJ2-5; v_gene: TRBV6-5; abundance: many; d_gene: .; CDR3nt: TGTGCCAGCAGTTTGGGGGTCGTAGAGACCCAGTACTTC; CDR3aa: CASSLGVVETQYF
j_gene: TRBJ1-2; v_gene: TRBV9; abundance: many; d_gene: TRBD1; CDR3nt: TGTGCCAGCAGCGCGGACAGGCTCCCGGGGGGCTACACCTTC; CDR3aa: CASSADRLPGGYTF
j_gene: TRBJ1-5; v_gene: TRBV20-1; abundance: .; d_gene: .; CDR3nt: TGCAGTGCTGAGGTGCCTAGGCGGGCGACCCAGCATTTT; CDR3aa: CSAEVPRRATQHF
j_gene: TRBJ1-3; v_gene: TRBV20-1; abundance: .; d_gene: .; CDR3nt: TGCAGTGCGGCAACGGGGAACACCATATATTTT; CDR3aa: CSAATGNTIYF
j_gene: TRBJ2-5; v_gene: TRBV9; abundance: .; d_gene: .; CDR3nt: TGTGCCAGCAGCGTCAGGGCTGTGGAGACCCAGTACTTC; CDR3aa: CASSVRAVETQYF
j_gene: TRBJ2-5; v_gene: TRBV15; abundance: few; d_gene: TRBD1; CDR3nt: TGTGCCAGCAGCTCGGGACAGGGGGCTGGGACCCAGTACTTC; CDR3aa: CASSSGQGAGTQYF
j_gene: TRBJ1-1; v_gene: TRBV7-2; abundance: .; d_gene: .; CDR3nt: TGTGCCAGCAGCTTAGGGGTCCGGGTAGGGGACGGGTCGAAGTCTGAAGCTTTCTTT; CDR3aa: CASSLGVRVGDGSKSEAFF